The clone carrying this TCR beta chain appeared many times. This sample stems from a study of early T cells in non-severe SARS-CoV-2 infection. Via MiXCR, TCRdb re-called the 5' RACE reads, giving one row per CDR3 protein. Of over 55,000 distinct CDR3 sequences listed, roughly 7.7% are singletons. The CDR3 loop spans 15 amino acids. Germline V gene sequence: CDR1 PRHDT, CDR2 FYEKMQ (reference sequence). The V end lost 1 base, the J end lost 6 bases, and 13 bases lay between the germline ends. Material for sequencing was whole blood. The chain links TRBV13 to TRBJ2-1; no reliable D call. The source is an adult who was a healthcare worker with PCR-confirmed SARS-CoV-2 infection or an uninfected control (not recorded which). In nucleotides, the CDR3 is TGTGCCAGCAGCTTAGAGGTTGGAGCTGGCAATGAGCAGTTCTTC. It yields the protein CASSLEVGAGNEQFF.